A selection of T cell receptor beta chains follows, all from one sample in a study of Tregs in tolerant kidney transplant recipients. The method was immunoSEQ multiplex PCR; TCRdb's version includes in-frame clones alone and lacks a portion of them. The sample holds about 81,000 clones, 91% seen once. The sequencing here drew on CD4+ T cells from blood (PBMCs), taken 24 months after the transplant. All receptors come from a human patient who received a combined kidney and bone marrow transplant. The graft donor may be the source of some T cells. The CDR3 runs from the conserved cysteine through the conserved F or W. A D gene is named only where the DNA matches it firmly. Not every row has a clone size; where given, it reads once, few, many or a size class.

TGTGCCAGCAGCTACCGGTCCTCTCGGGACTATGGCTACACCTTC	CASSYRSSRDYGYTF	NA	NA	TRBV11-3	TRBJ1-2
TGTGCCAGCACCTTAGCGGGAATGAGCACAGATACGCAGTATTTT	CASTLAGMSTDTQYF	TRBD2	NA	TRBV28	TRBJ2-3
TGTGCCAGCAGCTTATTGCGGGTCATCCATGAGCAGTTCTTC	CASSLLRVIHEQFF	NA	NA	TRBV7-9	TRBJ2-1
TGTGCCAGCAGCTTGGCGGGGGGCTTCGCCAATCAGCCCCAGCATTTT	CASSLAGGFANQPQHF	NA	NA	TRBV5-5	TRBJ1-5
TGTGCCAGCAGCGTAGCTCTGGGGGGGGGTTATGGCTACACCTTC	CASSVALGGGYGYTF	NA	NA	TRBV9	TRBJ1-2
TGTGCCAGCAGCTTAGAGGGGGGGAGCTCCTACAATGAGCAGTTCTTC	CASSLEGGSSYNEQFF	NA	once	TRBV7-6	TRBJ2-1
TGTGCCAGCAGTTCAAGGGGACAGGGGTTCTACGAGCAGTACTTC	CASSSRGQGFYEQYF	TRBD1	NA	TRBV27	TRBJ2-7
TGTGCCAGCAGCTTAGTACCCACGATCGGTGGTGGCTACACCTTC	CASSLVPTIGGGYTF	NA	NA	TRBV7-6	TRBJ1-2
TGTGCCAGCAGCTATTCGGGGGACAGGGACTACGAGCAGTACTTC	CASSYSGDRDYEQYF	TRBD1	NA	TRBV7-8	TRBJ2-7
TGTGCCAGCAGCTTAGTTCCCGTAAGACAGGTGAACACTGAAGCTTTCTTT	CASSLVPVRQVNTEAFF	NA	NA	TRBV7-2	TRBJ1-1
TGTGCCACCAGCAGAGGAAGGCTAGCGGGAGGGCTTTTCTACGAGCAGTACTTC	CATSRGRLAGGLFYEQYF	TRBD2	NA	TRBV15	TRBJ2-7
TGTGCCAGCAGTTACTCGTCAGGGGGGTCTGGAAACACCATATATTTT	CASSYSSGGSGNTIYF	TRBD1	few	TRBV6-6	TRBJ1-3
TGTGCCACAGGACAGTTCTCCGAGCAGTACTTC	CATGQFSEQYF	NA	few	TRBV2	TRBJ2-7
TGTGCCAGCAGACCCCCGGGGAGTAGCAATCAGCCCCAGCATTTT	CASRPPGSSNQPQHF	NA	few	TRBV6-1	TRBJ1-5
TGTGCCTACCAGACAGACCAGAACACTGAAGCTTTCTTT	CAYQTDQNTEAFF	NA	once	TRBV30	TRBJ1-1
TGCGCCAGCAGCCCCGGGGGGACTAGTCCAGAGACCCAGTACTTC	CASSPGGTSPETQYF	TRBD2	NA	TRBV5-1	TRBJ2-5
TGTGCCAGCAGCGTAGGTCGGGGTTATGAAAAACTGTTTTTT	CASSVGRGYEKLFF	NA	NA	TRBV9	TRBJ1-4
TGTGCCAGCAGTTTATCGATGCTAGCGTACGAGCAGTACTTC	CASSLSMLAYEQYF	NA	NA	TRBV27	TRBJ2-7
TGTGCCAGCAGTACCCGTCGGACACGATCCTATGGCTACACCTTC	CASSTRRTRSYGYTF	NA	NA	TRBV2	TRBJ1-2
TGTGCCAGCAGCTTGGGACTAGCGGGCGTCCAAGAGACCCAGTACTTC	CASSLGLAGVQETQYF	TRBD2	NA	TRBV5-4	TRBJ2-5
TGTGCCACCCGGGGAGGGAATAGCAATCAGCCCCAGCATTTT	CATRGGNSNQPQHF	NA	NA	TRBV15	TRBJ1-5
TGTGCCAGCAGCTTCGGAACCGGGACTAGGTACGATACGCAGTATTTT	CASSFGTGTRYDTQYF	TRBD2	NA	TRBV7-3	TRBJ2-3
TGTGCCAGCAGTTTGCCAGGGGAGGGGGACACTGAAGCTTTCTTT	CASSLPGEGDTEAFF	NA	NA	TRBV28	TRBJ1-1
TGTGCCAGCAGTGAAGGACTAGCGGGGGTTTACAATGAGCAGTTCTTC	CASSEGLAGVYNEQFF	TRBD2	NA	TRBV6-1	TRBJ2-1
TGCGCCAGCAGTCAAACCCAGGGTAGGTCAAACACCATATATTTT	CASSQTQGRSNTIYF	NA	NA	TRBV23-1	TRBJ1-3
TGTGCCGCTTCTGAAACTAGCGGGAGGACCAATGAGCAGTTCTTC	CAASETSGRTNEQFF	TRBD2	NA	TRBV2	TRBJ2-1
TGTGCCAGCAGTTGGTCAGGAGGGAGCAATGAGCAGTTCTTC	CASSWSGGSNEQFF	NA	NA	TRBV6-4	TRBJ2-1
TGTGCCAGCAGTGATCTCCTTGACGGGACAGAGGTCCACGAGCAGTACTTC	CASSDLLDGTEVHEQYF	TRBD1	NA	TRBV6-1	TRBJ2-7
TGTGCCAGCAGCCTCCGCCGCTCAGGTGACGAGCAGTACTTC	CASSLRRSGDEQYF	NA	few	TRBV7-9	TRBJ2-7
TGTGCCAGCAGTGGGGGTGAGGGTAACATTCAGTACTTC	CASSGGEGNIQYF	NA	NA	TRBV2	TRBJ2-4
TGTGCCTGGAGTCCTTGGGCTGGAGGGACCCAGTACTTC	CAWSPWAGGTQYF	NA	NA	TRBV30	TRBJ2-5
TGTGCCAGCAGCTTAAGTATTAGCGGGGGGTACAATGAGCAGTTCTTC	CASSLSISGGYNEQFF	TRBD2	NA	TRBV7-3	TRBJ2-1
TGTGCCAGCAGGAGCGGGTCAAAGCTCGAGCAGTACTTC	CASRSGSKLEQYF	NA	few	TRBV28	TRBJ2-7
TGTGCCAGCATTCCAGCGAGGAGCTATGGCTACACCTTC	CASIPARSYGYTF	NA	NA	TRBV21-1	TRBJ1-2
TGTGCCAGCAGCTCCATACAGGGGTATGGCTACACCTTC	CASSSIQGYGYTF	TRBD1	NA	TRBV7-2	TRBJ1-2
TGTGCCTGGAGTGTACGCTGGGGACTAGACAGTACCCAGTACTTC	CAWSVRWGLDSTQYF	TRBD2	once	TRBV30	TRBJ2-5
TGCAGCGTCTTCAATGAAAAACTGTTTTTT	CSVFNEKLFF	NA	NA	TRBV29-1	TRBJ1-4
TGCGCCAGCAGCTTGGCAAAGGGGCCACCGAAATATGGCTACACCTTC	CASSLAKGPPKYGYTF	NA	NA	TRBV5-1	TRBJ1-2
TGTGCCAGTAGTATTCTGGGCAAAGCGGGAGGCGTCTTGTATGAGACCCAGTACTTC	CASSILGKAGGVLYETQYF	TRBD2	NA	TRBV19	TRBJ2-5
TGCGCCAGCAGCTTGGTTAACGGGGGCTACACCTTC	CASSLVNGGYTF	NA	NA	TRBV5-1	TRBJ1-2
TGTGCCAGCAGCACCAGACAACAGGGGAACTATGGCTACACCTTC	CASSTRQQGNYGYTF	TRBD1	NA	TRBV5-4	TRBJ1-2
TGTGCCAGCAGCTTAAACGGGGACAGGGGAAACTATGGCTACACCTTC	CASSLNGDRGNYGYTF	TRBD1	NA	TRBV7-9	TRBJ1-2
TGCAGCGTTGAAGAAGGCAGGGGGCTGGACGAGCAGTACTTC	CSVEEGRGLDEQYF	TRBD1	NA	TRBV29-1	TRBJ2-7
TGTGCCAGCAGCCCCAGGGACACTGAAGCTTTCTTT	CASSPRDTEAFF	NA	few	TRBV7-9	TRBJ1-1
TGTGCCAGCAGGAATAGCGGGGGCCTCTACGAGCAGTACTTC	CASRNSGGLYEQYF	TRBD2	NA	TRBV28	TRBJ2-7
TGTGCCAGCAGCTTCCGAGGGGGGGCCTACGAGCAGTACTTC	CASSFRGGAYEQYF	NA	NA	TRBV7-2	TRBJ2-7
TGTGCCAGCAGCTGGCGAGGGTTTGACACAGATACGCAGTATTTT	CASSWRGFDTDTQYF	NA	NA	TRBV7-9	TRBJ2-3
TGTGCCAGCAGCACCCGGACTAGCGCGAGGGTGGATACGCAGTATTTT	CASSTRTSARVDTQYF	TRBD2	NA	TRBV5-4	TRBJ2-3
TGTGCCAGCAGTAACTTGCAGGGTAACACCATATATTTT	CASSNLQGNTIYF	NA	NA	TRBV9	TRBJ1-3
TGCGCCAGCAGCTTGCTTCCCGGGAGAGGCAATGAGCAGTTCTTC	CASSLLPGRGNEQFF	NA	few	TRBV5-1	TRBJ2-1
TGTGCCAGCAGCTTTAGCGGGAGCGAGCAGTACTTC	CASSFSGSEQYF	TRBD2	NA	TRBV7-2	TRBJ2-7
TGCGCCAGCAGCTCCAGACTAGCGGGAGGTGAGACCCAGTACTTC	CASSSRLAGGETQYF	TRBD2	once	TRBV5-1	TRBJ2-5
TGTGCCAGTAGTATGACTAGCGGGAGATTGGAGACCCAGTACTTC	CASSMTSGRLETQYF	TRBD2	few	TRBV19	TRBJ2-5
TGTGCCAGCAGTGCTTCTAGCCAGCGGGAGCAGTACTTC	CASSASSQREQYF	NA	NA	TRBV2	TRBJ2-7
TGTGCCAGCAGCTTAACGTTGGCTTCCGGGGAGCTGTTTTTT	CASSLTLASGELFF	NA	NA	TRBV7-3	TRBJ2-2
TGTGCCAGCAGCTCGAGGTTGGAGACCCAGTACTTC	CASSSRLETQYF	NA	once	TRBV6-5	TRBJ2-5
TGCAGCGTCGGGATAGGAACAGATACGCAGTATTTT	CSVGIGTDTQYF	NA	NA	TRBV29-1	TRBJ2-3
TGTGCCAGCAGCTCATCCCCTCCTAGCGGGGCCTACAATGAGCAGTTCTTC	CASSSSPPSGAYNEQFF	TRBD2	NA	TRBV7-7	TRBJ2-1
TGTGCCTGGAGTGTTCCCCCAGTTTCTGGGGCCAACGTCCTGACTTTC	CAWSVPPVSGANVLTF	NA	once	TRBV30	TRBJ2-6
TGTGCCAGCAGTTTCGAGGGGGGGTTTGCGCAGTATTTT	CASSFEGGFAQYF	NA	NA	TRBV6-6	TRBJ2-3